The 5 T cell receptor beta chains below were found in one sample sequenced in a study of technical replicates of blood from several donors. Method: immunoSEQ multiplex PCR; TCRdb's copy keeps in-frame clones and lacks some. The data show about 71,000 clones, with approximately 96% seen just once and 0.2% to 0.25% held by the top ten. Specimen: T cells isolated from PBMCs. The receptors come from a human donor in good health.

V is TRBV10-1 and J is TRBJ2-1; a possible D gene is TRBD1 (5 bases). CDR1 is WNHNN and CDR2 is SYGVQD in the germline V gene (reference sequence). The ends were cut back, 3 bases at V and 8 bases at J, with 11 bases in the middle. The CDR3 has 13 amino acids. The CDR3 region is CASSDRGSDEQFF. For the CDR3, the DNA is TGCGCCAGCAGTGATAGGGGCTCGGATGAGCAGTTCTTC.

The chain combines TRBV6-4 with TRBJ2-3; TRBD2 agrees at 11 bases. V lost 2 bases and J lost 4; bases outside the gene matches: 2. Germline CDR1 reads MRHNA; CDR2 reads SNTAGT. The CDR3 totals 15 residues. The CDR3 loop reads CASSDLAGGPDTQYF. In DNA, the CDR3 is TGTGCCAGCAGTGACCTAGCGGGAGGCCCAGATACGCAGTATTTT.

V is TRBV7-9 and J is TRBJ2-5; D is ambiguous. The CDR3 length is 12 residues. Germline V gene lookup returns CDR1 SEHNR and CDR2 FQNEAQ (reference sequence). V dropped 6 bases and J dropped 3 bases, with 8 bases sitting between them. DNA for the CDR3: TGTGCCAGCAGTCTCGCGGAAGAGACCCAGTACTTC. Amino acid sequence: CASSLAEETQYF.

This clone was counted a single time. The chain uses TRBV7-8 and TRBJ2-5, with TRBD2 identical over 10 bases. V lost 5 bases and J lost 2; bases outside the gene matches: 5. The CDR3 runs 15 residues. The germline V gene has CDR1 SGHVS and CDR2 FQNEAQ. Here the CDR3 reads CASSPPSGSQETQYF. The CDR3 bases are TGTGCCAGCAGCCCCCCTAGCGGGAGTCAAGAGACCCAGTACTTC. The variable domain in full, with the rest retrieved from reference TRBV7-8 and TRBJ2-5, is GAGVSQSPRYKVAKRGQDVALRCDPISGHVSLFWYQQALGQGPEFLTYFQNEAQLDKSGLPSDRFFAERPEGSVSTLKIQRTQQEDSAVYLCASSPPSGSQETQYFGPGTRLLVL.

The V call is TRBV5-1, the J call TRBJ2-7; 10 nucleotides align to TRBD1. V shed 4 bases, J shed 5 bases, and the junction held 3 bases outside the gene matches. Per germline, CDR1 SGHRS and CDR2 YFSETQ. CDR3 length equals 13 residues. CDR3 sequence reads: CASSVGQGDEQYF. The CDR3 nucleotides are TGCGCCAGCAGCGTAGGACAGGGGGACGAGCAGTACTTC.